This T cell receptor (beta chain) was identified in a study of blood T cells in healthy people across ages. Overall study: Template switching recovered approximately one barcoded beta molecule for every two T cells. Study findings and constraints: As naive T cell percentage varied, TCR beta diversity correlated strongly with it.

Next came a second PCR, run for about 7 to 12 cycles, which used a sample-barcoded 5' primer along with a J-beta primer mix. Every cDNA was tagged by a template-switch adaptor with 12 random nucleotides. Sequencing yielded, for each sample, at least 2.5 million paired-end reads carrying CDR3. MiXCR, applied by TCRdb to the 5' RACE reads, yields one record per CDR3 protein. The sample includes 790,000 or so distinct CDR3 sequences, less than 60% of them seen just once. Points on this clonotype: The antigen remains unidentified.

Germline loops: CDR1 DFQATT, CDR2 SNEGSKA (reference sequence). This CDR3 region has 16 residues. The V gene end was trimmed by 4 bases and the J gene end by 8 bases; junction bases not matched to a gene: 9. The source is an elderly man in good health. The V and J genes are TRBV20-1 and TRBJ2-1; TRBD2 matches 15 bases. The sample comprised blood. For the CDR3, the DNA is TGCAGTGCTATTACGGGACTAGCGGGAGGTATTGATGAGCAGTTCTTC. The encoded protein is CSAITGLAGGIDEQFF.